Below, 5 T cell receptor beta chains from the same sample are listed, as sequenced in a study of CD8 T cells in Susac syndrome (dated by TCRdb to between 2018 and 2021). The library relied on the immunoSEQ multiplex PCR assay. RNA was extracted with the RNeasy kit and about 0.5 to 1 ug was reverse transcribed using random hexamers. The public reads were reprocessed in TCRdb via fastp at Q25 and MiXCR, keeping in-frame beta chains. Rows are unified per CDR3 protein, each entry keeping the most common DNA and genes. The sample table holds about 300,000 distinct CDR3 sequences, of which about 91% were seen once. The ten largest clones take up approximately 0.065% of the sample. The sample comprised CD4+ T cells from PBMCs. The receptors shown here come from a human donor with multiple sclerosis.

The chain has TRBV5-4 and TRBJ2-1; 9 bases agree with TRBD2. Unmatched junction bases numbered 6, after V lost 0 bases and J lost 5 bases. From germline, CDR1 is SGHNT and CDR2 YYREEE (reference sequence). The CDR3 totals 16 residues. The DNA for the CDR3 is TGTGCCAGCAGCTTGGATAGCGGGAGTAGGAACAATGAGCAGTTCTTC. Amino acid sequence: CASSLDSGSRNNEQFF.

The gene calls are TRBV15 and TRBJ2-5, with D possibly being TRBD1 (5 bases). This CDR3 has 13 amino acids. Germline V CDR1 and CDR2: LNHNV, YYDKDF (reference sequence). V lost 1 base to trimming and J lost 3 bases, with 6 bases between them. The CDR3 nucleotides read TGTGCCACCAGCAGAGGACAGAAAGAGACCCAGTACTTC. It yields the protein CATSRGQKETQYF.

This chain links TRBV29-1 with TRBJ2-5; possible D gene TRBD2, 5 bases. The V gene's germline CDR1 is SQVTM and CDR2 ANQGSEA. V was shortened by 7 bases and J by 3 bases, with 24 bases between the two germline ends. This CDR3 region has 16 residues. The CDR3 coding sequence is TGCAGCGCCCGTGAGAGGCGGGCCAGGCACAAAGAGACCCAGTACTTC. This sequence encodes CSARERRARHKETQYF.

The chain couples TRBV5-1 to TRBJ2-3; D is tentatively TRBD1 or TRBD2 (5 bases each). CDR1 is SGHRS, CDR2 YFSETQ, per germline. This CDR3 is 14 amino acids long. Trimming removed 3 bases from V and 2 bases from J, with 10 bases in between. Here the CDR3 DNA reads TGCGCCAGCAGCTCGAGGGGCTACACAGATACGCAGTATTTT. Translation gives CASSSRGYTDTQYF.

This sequence joins TRBV20-1 and TRBJ2-1; either TRBD1 or TRBD2 may fit D (6 bases each). Germline V gene sequence: CDR1 DFQATT, CDR2 SNEGSKA (reference sequence). Trimming pared 3 bases from V and 4 bases from J, leaving 10 bases between. The CDR3 is made up of 13 amino acids. This CDR3 is CSASGGHYNEQFF. The CDR3 nucleotides read TGCAGTGCTAGCGGGGGCCATTACAATGAGCAGTTCTTC.